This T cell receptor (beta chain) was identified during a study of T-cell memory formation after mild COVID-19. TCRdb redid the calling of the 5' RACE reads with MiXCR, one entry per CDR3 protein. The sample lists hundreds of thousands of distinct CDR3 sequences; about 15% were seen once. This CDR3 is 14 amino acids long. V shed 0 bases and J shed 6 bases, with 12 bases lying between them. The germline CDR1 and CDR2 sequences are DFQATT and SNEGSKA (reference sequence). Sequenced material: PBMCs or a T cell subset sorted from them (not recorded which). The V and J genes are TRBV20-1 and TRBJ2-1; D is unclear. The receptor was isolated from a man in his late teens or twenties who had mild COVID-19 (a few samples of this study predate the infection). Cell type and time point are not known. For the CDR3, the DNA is TGCAGTGCTAGAGACCCCCGGAAACCCAATGAGCAGTTCTTC. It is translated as CSARDPRKPNEQFF.